This TCR beta chain derives from a study of T cell responses to AZD1222 COVID-19 vaccine. Whole-study results and caveats: Donors in the cohort were predominantly white British and more often female, and clonal diversity was possibly underestimated. Repertoires were sampled only after the peak T cell response. The study identified only a handful of AZD1222 recipients as seropositive at baseline.

Clones were sequenced by immunoSEQ multiplex PCR, and TCRdb holds only the in-frame ones, with some missing. This sample has some 150,000 clones, with 92% found just once. Remarks on this clone: Its antigen is unidentified.

The sequences come from peripheral blood, collected 28 days after the second AZD1222 dose. This clonotype was sampled from an adult who received the AZD1222 COVID-19 vaccine.

Here the CDR3 reads CAISEPTGWTEAFF. The CDR3 nucleotides read TGTGCCATCAGCGAACCTACAGGGTGGACTGAAGCTTTCTTT. The chain employs TRBV10-3 and TRBJ1-1; tentative D call: TRBD1 (6 bases). V dropped 6 bases and J dropped 5 bases, with 16 bases sitting between them. The CDR3 runs 14 residues. The germline V gene has CDR1 ENHRY and CDR2 SYGVKD.